The 26 T cell receptor beta chains below come from one sample, sequenced in a study of blood T cell repertoires in COVID-19. Only in-frame clones appear in the TCRdb table, and some are missing; sequencing was by immunoSEQ multiplex PCR. The repertoire holds some 500,000 clones, with approximately 90% as singletons. The specimen sequenced was PBMCs or T cells enriched from blood (not recorded which). These receptor sequences come from a woman aged 40 to 50 who had recovered from COVID-19.

This chain joins TRBV5-1 and TRBJ2-3, with 12 bases aligning to TRBD1. This CDR3 comprises 15 residues. The J segment lost 6 bases and the V segment lost 3 bases, leaving 5 bases of the junction unmatched. Germline V gene lookup returns CDR1 SGHRS and CDR2 YFSETQ. CDR3 sequence: CASSSGQGARDTQYF. The DNA for the CDR3 is TGCGCCAGCAGCTCGGGACAGGGGGCAAGGGATACGCAGTATTTT.

The J gene is TRBJ2-1, the V gene TRBV9, with TRBD2 as a possible D gene (5 bases). This CDR3 spans 15 amino acids. Trimming removed 2 bases at V and 1 base at J, with 10 bases between. The germline CDR1 and CDR2 sequences are SGDLS and YYNGEE. The chain's CDR3 is CASSVDLVSYNEQFF. CDR3 in DNA: TGTGCCAGCAGCGTGGACTTGGTGTCCTACAATGAGCAGTTCTTC.

The CDR3 DNA is TGCGCCAGCAGGATGCCCGAACTAGCGGGAGTGGATGAGCAGTTCTTC. This codes for CASRMPELAGVDEQFF. The genes are TRBV5-1 and TRBJ2-1, with TRBD2 matching 11 bases. This CDR3 is built from 16 residues. After removal of 5 bases from V and 8 bases from J, the junction contained 12 bases not matched to a gene. Per the germline V gene, CDR1 is SGHRS and CDR2 is YFSETQ.

The CDR3 loop is CASSTTGPGGEKLFF. In DNA, the CDR3 is TGTGCCAGCAGCACCACAGGGCCTGGAGGTGAAAAACTGTTTTTT. The V gene is TRBV7-9, the J gene TRBJ1-4; a weak D match, TRBD1 (6 bases). Looked up from germline, CDR1 is SEHNR and CDR2 is FQNEAQ (reference sequence). With 5 bases removed from V and 7 bases from J, the gap between germline ends came to 17 bases. This CDR3 has 15 residues.

This clone has only one observation. A read error is possible here, since a much larger clone lies one base away. This sequence joins TRBV27 and TRBJ2-7, with 12 bases fitting TRBD2. The CDR3 runs 14 residues. V was pared by 6 bases and J by 3 bases, with 3 bases of the junction left unmatched. Germline-derived CDR1 and CDR2 are MNHEY and SMNVEV (reference sequence). In DNA, the CDR3 is TGTGCCAGCAGCCGGACTAGCGGGATCTACGAGCAGTACTTC. Translated, it gives CASSRTSGIYEQYF.

The rearrangement joins TRBV12-5 to TRBJ1-1; D unclear. Per the germline V gene, CDR1 is LGHNT and CDR2 is FRNRAP. V lost 2 bases, J lost 7 bases, and 14 bases lay in between. The CDR3 length is 14 residues. DNA of the CDR3: TGTGCTAGTGGTTTGATCCCGGGTCGGCTTGAAGCTTTCTTT. It yields the protein CASGLIPGRLEAFF.

The chain joins TRBV5-1 to TRBJ2-1; D is possibly TRBD1 (8 bases). From germline, CDR1 is SGHRS and CDR2 YFSETQ. Trimming cost V 0 bases and J 7 bases, with 17 bases left between them. This CDR3 has 16 residues. CDR3 sequence (DNA): TGCGCCAGCAGCTTGGTAAGCGGGACAGGCACAAATGAGCAGTTCTTC. The encoded protein is CASSLVSGTGTNEQFF.

J is TRBJ2-5 and V is TRBV9, with TRBD2 identical over 8 bases. The CDR3 runs to 16 residues. Per germline, CDR1 SGDLS and CDR2 YYNGEE. The J segment lost 4 bases and the V segment lost 0 bases, leaving 8 bases of the junction unmatched. The CDR3 spells CASSVGRAGVVETQYF. The DNA for the CDR3 is TGTGCCAGCAGCGTAGGTCGAGCGGGAGTGGTAGAGACCCAGTACTTC.

V is TRBV12-3 or TRBV12-4 and J is TRBJ1-5; D remains ambiguous. There are 13 residues in the CDR3. Trimming took 2 bases from V and 4 from J, leaving 6 bases between them. Here the CDR3 DNA reads TGTGCCAGCAGTTTAAGCTTAAATCAGCCCCAGCATTTT. Its protein is CASSLSLNQPQHF.

This chain links TRBV7-9 with TRBJ1-1, with 9 bases that match TRBD1. The CDR3 is 14 residues long. The germline CDR1 and CDR2 sequences are SEHNR and FQNEAQ (reference sequence). V shed 4 bases, J shed 3 bases, and the junction held 3 bases outside the gene matches. As DNA, the CDR3 is TGTGCCAGCAGCTCGGGACAGGGCCACACTGAAGCTTTCTTT. The encoded protein is CASSSGQGHTEAFF.

This clone showed up just once. This chain uses TRBV4-3 with TRBJ2-3; D gene uncertain. The CDR3 has 15 residues. Germline V gene lookup returns CDR1 LGHNA and CDR2 YSLEER. Deletions cut 0 bases from V and 3 bases from J, with 10 bases between. CDR3 in amino acids: CASSQDLLSTDTQYF. The CDR3 DNA follows: TGCGCCAGCAGCCAAGATCTGCTATCAACAGATACGCAGTATTTT.

This clone was picked up one time. V gene TRBV19 combines with J gene TRBJ2-5, with 12 bases matching TRBD2. The J segment lost 4 bases and the V segment lost 4 bases, leaving 4 bases of the junction unmatched. CDR1 and CDR2 (germline): LNHDA, SQIVND (reference sequence). This CDR3 has 15 residues. Here the CDR3 reads CASSKTSGRSETQYF. The CDR3 coding sequence is TGTGCCAGTAGTAAGACTAGCGGGAGATCAGAGACCCAGTACTTC. The variable domain in full, with the rest retrieved from reference TRBV19 and TRBJ2-5, is DGGITQSPKYLFRKEGQNVTLSCEQNLNHDAMYWYRQDPGQGLRLIYYSQIVNDFQKGDIAEGYSVSREKKESFPLTVTSAQKNPTAFYLCASSKTSGRSETQYFGPGTRLLVL.

The rearrangement joins TRBV5-4 to TRBJ2-1, with 10 bases that match TRBD2. With 4 bases clipped from V and 4 bases from J, the junction kept 8 bases outside the gene matches. In germline, CDR1 is SGHNT, CDR2 YYREEE (reference sequence). CDR3 length: 16 amino acids. For the CDR3, the DNA is TGTGCCAGCAGCACCCCGGGACTAGCGATTTACAATGAGCAGTTCTTC. Residues: CASSTPGLAIYNEQFF.

The V gene is TRBV7-8, the J gene TRBJ2-1; 14 bases map to TRBD2. The junction had 3 bases not matched to a gene; V was cut back by 1 base and J by 7 bases. The CDR3 covers 16 residues. The germline gives CDR1 SGHVS, CDR2 FQNEAQ. CDR3 DNA: TGTGCCAGCAGCTTAGTAGGGACTAGCGGGAGTAATGAGCAGTTCTTC. Protein product: CASSLVGTSGSNEQFF.

V usage is TRBV5-1 and J usage is TRBJ1-1; D is ambiguous. V dropped 2 bases and J dropped 1 base, with 9 bases sitting between them. CDR3 size: 14 residues. Germline-derived CDR1 and CDR2 are SGHRS and YFSETQ. CDR3 in DNA: TGCGCCAGCAGCTTAAGGGAGAGGAACACTGAAGCTTTCTTT. Translation gives CASSLRERNTEAFF.

J is TRBJ1-5 and V is TRBV2; TRBD1 might be the D (6 bases). CDR1 SNHLY and CDR2 FYNNEI come from the germline V gene. This CDR3 comprises 14 residues. V lost 6 bases, J lost 2 bases, and 11 bases lay in between. The CDR3 sequence: CASSRGLGNQPQHF. In nucleotides, the CDR3 is TGTGCCAGCAGCAGGGGTTTAGGCAATCAGCCCCAGCATTTT.

This clone was seen only once. V gene TRBV18 combines with J gene TRBJ2-2, with a weak D call TRBD2 (5 bases). This CDR3 has 14 amino acids. Germline V gene data show CDR1 as KGHSH and CDR2 as LQKENI. The V end lost 3 bases, the J end lost 3 bases, and 8 bases lay between the germline ends. In DNA, the CDR3 is TGTGCCAGCTCACCTTGGGAGTACACCGGGGAGCTGTTTTTT. It codes for CASSPWEYTGELFF.

V is TRBV9 and J is TRBJ2-3, with a weak D call TRBD1 (5 bases). V was cut by 3 bases and J by 3 bases, with 11 bases left in between. The CDR3 consists of 14 residues. Germline-derived CDR1 and CDR2 are SGDLS and YYNGEE. CDR3 nucleotide sequence: TGTGCCAGCAGCGACCAGGGTTCTACAGATACGCAGTATTTT. Its translation is CASSDQGSTDTQYF.

J is TRBJ2-7 and V is TRBV7-2, with D perhaps matching TRBD1 (6 bases). The V end was cut by 1 base, the J end by 2 bases, with 9 bases between. The germline V gene has CDR1 SGHTA and CDR2 FQGNSA. The CDR3 is made up of 14 amino acids. In nucleotides, the CDR3 is TGTGCCAGCAGCTTAGACAGGGTAGCCTACGAGCAGTACTTC. Amino acids: CASSLDRVAYEQYF.

This clone was detected a few times. The CDR3 sequence: CASSTDRGYGNTIYF. The CDR3 DNA reads TGTGCCAGCAGTACGGACAGGGGATACGGAAACACCATATATTTT. The V gene is TRBV6-5, the J gene TRBJ1-3; 9 bases match TRBD1. This CDR3 is built from 15 residues. CDR1 and CDR2 (germline): MNHEY, SVGAGI. The J segment lost 4 bases and the V segment lost 5 bases, leaving 6 bases of the junction unmatched.

This rearrangement joins TRBV25-1 to TRBJ2-2; the D gene is possibly TRBD1 (5 bases). The CDR3 is made up of 15 amino acids. Deletions cut 5 bases from V and 0 bases from J, with 10 bases between. The germline gives CDR1 MGHDK, CDR2 SYGVNS. The CDR3 reads CASSTRTTNTGELFF. In DNA, the CDR3 is TGTGCCAGCAGTACGAGGACAACGAACACCGGGGAGCTGTTTTTT. The whole variable domain, filled in from reference TRBV25-1 and TRBJ2-2, reads EADIYQTPRYLVIGTGKKITLECSQTMGHDKMYWYQQDPGMELHLIHYSYGVNSTEKGDLSSESTVSRIRTEHFPLTLESARPSHTSQYLCASSTRTTNTGELFFGEGSRLTVL.

The chain joins TRBV4-3 to TRBJ2-2; tentatively, D is TRBD1 (6 bases). This CDR3 spans 15 amino acids. The germline V and J ends were trimmed by 4 bases and 1 base, with 10 bases remaining between them. The germline V gene encodes CDR1 LGHNA and CDR2 YSLEER. In nucleotides, the CDR3 is TGCGCCAGCAGCCCGGGACACCAGAACACCGGGGAGCTGTTTTTT. Its protein is CASSPGHQNTGELFF.

The chain recombines TRBV30 with TRBJ2-3, with 11 bases identical to TRBD2. The CDR3 sequence is 15 residues long. V gave up 3 bases and J gave up 2 bases; unmatched junction bases: 4. Germline lookup yields CDR1 GTSNPN and CDR2 SVGIG (reference sequence). For the CDR3, the DNA is TGTGCCTGGAGCCCGGGACTAGCGGACACAGATACGCAGTATTTT. Translated: CAWSPGLADTDTQYF.

The CDR3 loop reads CASSYKPGTGHIYEQYF. In nucleotides, the CDR3 is TGTGCCAGCAGCTACAAACCCGGGACAGGGCACATCTACGAGCAGTACTTC. J is TRBJ2-7 and V is TRBV11-3, with 9 bases matching TRBD1. V shed 4 bases, J shed 3 bases, and the junction held 13 bases outside the gene matches. Looked up from germline, CDR1 is SGHNT and CDR2 is YENEEA. This CDR3 comprises 17 residues.

V is TRBV6-2 or TRBV6-3 and J is TRBJ2-7, with TRBD2 matching 11 bases. V lost 5 bases to trimming and J lost 0 bases; unmatched junction nucleotides: 12. The CDR3 contains 18 residues. CDR1 is MNHEY and CDR2 is SVGEGT in the germline V gene. The CDR3: CASSPGLAGTKFSYEQYF. The CDR3 region has the DNA TGTGCCAGCAGTCCCGGACTAGCGGGCACCAAGTTCTCCTACGAGCAGTACTTC.

The chain employs TRBV6-2 or TRBV6-3 and TRBJ2-1; 8 bases align to TRBD2. This CDR3 has 18 amino acids. CDR1 is MNHEY, CDR2 SVGEGT, per germline. V was clipped by 2 bases and J by 10 bases; unmatched bases: 19. CDR3 DNA: TGTGCCAGCAGTTACCCCTCCGAAACCGGGACTAGTCTATGGGAGCAGTTCTTC. Its translation is CASSYPSETGTSLWEQFF.